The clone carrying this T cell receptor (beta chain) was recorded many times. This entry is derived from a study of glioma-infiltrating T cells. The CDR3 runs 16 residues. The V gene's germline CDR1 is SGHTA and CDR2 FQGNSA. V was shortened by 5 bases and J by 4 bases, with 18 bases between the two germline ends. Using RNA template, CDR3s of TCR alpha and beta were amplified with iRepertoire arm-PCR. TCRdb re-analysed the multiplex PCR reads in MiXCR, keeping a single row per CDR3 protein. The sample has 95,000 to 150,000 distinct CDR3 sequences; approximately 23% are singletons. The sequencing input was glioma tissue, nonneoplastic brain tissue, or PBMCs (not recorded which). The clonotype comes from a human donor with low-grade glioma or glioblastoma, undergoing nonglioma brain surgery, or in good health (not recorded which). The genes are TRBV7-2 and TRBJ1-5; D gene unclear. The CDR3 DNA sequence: TGTGCCAGCAGCCCACGCGTAGGCAGTTCAAATCAGCCCCAGCATTTT. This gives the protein CASSPRVGSSNQPQHF. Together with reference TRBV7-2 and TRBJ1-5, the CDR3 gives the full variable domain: GAGVSQSPSNKVTEKGKDVELRCDPISGHTALYWYRQSLGQGLEFLIYFQGNSAPDKSGLPSDRFSAERTGGSVSTLTIQRTQQEDSAVYLCASSPRVGSSNQPQHFGDGTRLSIL.